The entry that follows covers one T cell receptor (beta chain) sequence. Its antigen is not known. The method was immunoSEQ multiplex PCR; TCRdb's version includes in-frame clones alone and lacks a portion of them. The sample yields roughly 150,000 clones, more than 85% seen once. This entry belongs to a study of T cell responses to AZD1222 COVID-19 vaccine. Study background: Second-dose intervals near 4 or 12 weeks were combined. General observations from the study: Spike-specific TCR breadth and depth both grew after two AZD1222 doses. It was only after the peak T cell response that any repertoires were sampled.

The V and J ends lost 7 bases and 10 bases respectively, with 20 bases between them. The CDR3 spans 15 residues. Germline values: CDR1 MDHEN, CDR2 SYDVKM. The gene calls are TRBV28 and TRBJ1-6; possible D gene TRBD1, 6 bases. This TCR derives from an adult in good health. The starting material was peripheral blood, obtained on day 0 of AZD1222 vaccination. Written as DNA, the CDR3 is TGTGCCAGCACTACATACAGGGAAGTTGGCTCACCCCTCCACTTT. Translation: CASTTYREVGSPLHF.